Listed here is a single T cell receptor beta chain. The antigen remains unidentified. Using immunoSEQ multiplex PCR, the repertoire was profiled, and TCRdb retains in-frame clones only, with some absent. The sample yields 95,000 to 110,000 clones, roughly 93% seen once. CDR1 WNHNN and CDR2 SYGVQD come from the germline V gene (reference sequence). The CDR3 runs to 13 residues. Between the trimmed V and J ends, which lost 4 bases and 10 bases, there was a span of 11 bases. The entry originates in a study of graft-versus-host responses after intestinal transplantation. The TCR originated in a human donor who received an intestinal transplant. The sample was unstimulated CD8+ T cells sorted from spleen or lymph node cells, taken before intestinal transplant. V gene TRBV10-1 combines with J gene TRBJ1-6; no definite D call. CDR3 sequence reads: CASSGADGSPLHF. The DNA of the CDR3 is TGCGCCAGCAGTGGAGCGGACGGCTCACCCCTCCACTTT.